This TCR beta chain came from a study of patients and donors after allogeneic stem cell transplantation. TCRdb re-analysed the RT-PCR reads in MiXCR, keeping a single row per CDR3 protein. The sample comprises approximately 27,000 distinct CDR3 sequences, approximately 8.8% of which are singletons, and approximately 48% rests with the top ten. Trimming pared 0 bases from V and 7 bases from J, leaving 16 bases between. The CDR3 runs 15 residues. Germline assignment: CDR1 DFQATT and CDR2 SNEGSKA (reference sequence). This clonotype was seen at least ten times. The clonotype was recovered from a human donor who was either an allogeneic HSCT recipient or a stem cell or donor lymphocyte infusion donor (not recorded which). It is not recorded whose cells these are; they may come from a transplant donor. V is TRBV20-1 and J is TRBJ2-1, with D hard to call. Sequencing used blood, either unsorted or a sorted T cell fraction (not recorded which). CDR3 in amino acids: CSARDAASLGNEQFF. In DNA form, the CDR3 reads TGCAGTGCTAGAGATGCGGCTTCATTAGGGAATGAGCAGTTCTTC.